This TCR beta chain was observed in a study of blood T cells in healthy people across ages. Overall study findings and caveats: CMV infection status of these donors was not known.

Then a second PCR, running roughly 7 to 11 cycles, was carried out with a sample-barcoded 5' primer and a J-beta primer mix. TCRdb re-analysed the 5' RACE reads in MiXCR, keeping a single row per CDR3 protein. The table lists about 690,000 distinct CDR3 sequences, around 43% of them singletons. This CDR3 has 18 residues. Germline V gives CDR1 DFQATT, CDR2 SNEGSKA (reference sequence). V was pared by 0 bases and J by 2 bases, with 8 bases of the junction left unmatched. Ten or more counts support this clonotype. Its antigen is not identified. RNA extraction gave at least 5 micrograms of total RNA per sample.

The sequence was collected from a man of 80 years or more in good health. The genes are TRBV20-1 and TRBJ2-5, with TRBD2 matching over 14 bases. Sequenced: blood. The CDR3 sequence is CSARDLGLAGVGQETQYF. In DNA form, the CDR3 reads TGCAGTGCTAGAGATCTGGGACTAGCGGGAGTCGGGCAAGAGACCCAGTACTTC.